The table lists the clone carrying this T cell receptor beta chain with a few counts. Other autoimmune diseases, uncontrolled infections, pregnancy or lactation led to the exclusion of patients. This sample was included in a study of Graves' ophthalmopathy and Graves' hyperthyroidism. About the study: The study drew peripheral blood at initial diagnosis, before any treatment.

Amplification targeted the TCR beta CDR3 regions, with RNA transcripts as the source material. RT-PCR with HTBI primers came first, then second-round multiplex PCR. TCRdb re-derived calls from the multiplex PCR reads in MiXCR, one entry per CDR3 protein. The table includes about 240,000 distinct CDR3 sequences, 40% to 50% detected once. This CDR3 spans 17 amino acids. Germline V gene data show CDR1 as LNHNV and CDR2 as YYDKDF (reference sequence). The V and J ends lost 0 bases and 5 bases, in that order; junction bases with no gene match: 7. The TCR sequence derives from an adult man with Graves' ophthalmopathy. The sample was peripheral blood. The chain joins TRBV15 to TRBJ2-5, with 12 bases identical to TRBD2. The CDR3 is CATSRDRPSGRGETQYF. The CDR3 region has the DNA TGTGCCACCAGCAGAGATCGTCCTAGCGGGAGGGGTGAGACCCAGTACTTC.